Only a few counts were recorded for the clone carrying this T cell receptor (beta chain). What it recognizes is unknown. One entry per CDR3 protein results from TCRdb running MiXCR on the 5' RACE reads. Altogether just under 600,000 distinct CDR3 sequences are present, about 13% being singletons, with the ten largest covering over 11%. The sample originates from a study of T cells after yellow fever vaccination. Study-level information: Where fractions had low cell numbers, libraries were prepared from them with the SMART-Seq v4 Ultra Low Input RNA kit.

Trimming took 2 bases from V and 7 from J, leaving 11 bases between them. Germline V gives CDR1 DFQATT, CDR2 SNEGSKA (reference sequence). This CDR3 is 13 amino acids long. The study's findings and limits: Reappearance after the booster was seen for most primary-vaccination clones, at 95% to 97% CD4 and roughly 90% CD8. It was a weaker secondary response, yet one that peaked faster, at day 5 versus 15. From the bulk population, abundant clonotypes could contaminate and appear within FACS-sorted repertoires.

Sequencing used PBMCs, obtained on the day of the yellow fever booster vaccination. The receptor comes from a young man who received the YFV17D yellow fever vaccine. The chain employs TRBV20-1 and TRBJ1-4; D perhaps matches TRBD1 (5 bases). CDR3 nucleotides: TGCAGTGCTAGATCTGGGGGTTTTGAAAAACTGTTTTTT. Its translation: CSARSGGFEKLFF.